The 27 T cell receptor beta chains reported below all come from one sample, sequenced in a study of blood T cell repertoires in COVID-19. Profiled with immunoSEQ multiplex PCR; TCRdb holds only in-frame clones, not every one. This sample yields over 100,000 clones, of which about 80% are seen a single time; roughly 4% belongs to the top ten. Sequenced sample: peripheral blood. The receptor source for this set is a human donor in a cohort sampled during active COVID-19.

The chain uses TRBV7-9 and TRBJ2-5, with TRBD1 as a possible D gene (5 bases). The CDR3 is 14 residues long. V was shortened by 5 bases and J by 0 bases, with 10 bases between the two germline ends. The V gene's germline CDR1 is SEHNR and CDR2 FQNEAQ (reference sequence). CDR3 coding DNA: TGTGCCAGCAGCGATCGACAGAACCAAGAGACCCAGTACTTC. Translation: CASSDRQNQETQYF.

The rearrangement uses TRBV27 and TRBJ2-3; 7 positions match TRBD2. Germline CDR1 is MNHEY and CDR2 is SMNVEV (reference sequence). The V gene end was trimmed by 6 bases and the J gene end by 4 bases; junction bases not matched to a gene: 19. The CDR3 length is 18 residues. CDR3 in DNA: TGTGCCAGCAGGAGGGGAGGGCCCCAAGCGATCCTCCCAGATACGCAGTATTTT. It translates to CASRRGGPQAILPDTQYF.

V is TRBV5-6 and J is TRBJ1-2, with D possibly being TRBD1 (6 bases). V lost 4 bases and J lost 2, with 15 bases in between. Germline V gene lookup returns CDR1 SGHDT and CDR2 YYEEEE. CDR3 length equals 15 residues. In nucleotides, the CDR3 is TGTGCCAGCAGCCCCCCGGGGGGCTTAAACTATGGCTACACCTTC. Protein: CASSPPGGLNYGYTF.

CDR3 sequence: CATSPRGNTIYF. The CDR3 DNA is TGTGCCACCAGCCCCCGTGGAAACACCATATATTTT. The V and J genes are TRBV15 and TRBJ1-3; unclear D gene. V gave up 5 bases and J gave up 3 bases, with 5 bases separating them. Germline V CDR1 and CDR2: LNHNV, YYDKDF (reference sequence). This CDR3 spans 12 amino acids. Complete variable domain (other parts from reference TRBV15 and TRBJ1-3): DAMVIQNPRYQVTQFGKPVTLSCSQTLNHNVMYWYQQKSSQAPKLLFHYYDKDFNNEADTPDNFQSRRPNTSFCFLDIRSPGLGDTAMYLCATSPRGNTIYFGEGSWLTVV.

The CDR3 DNA follows: TGTGCCAGCAGCGACCCCCGGGAGGCTAATGGAAACACCATATATTTT. Translated, it gives CASSDPREANGNTIYF. The genes are TRBV28 and TRBJ1-3; no clear D gene. Trimming took off 6 bases at V and 3 bases at J, with 18 bases between the two ends. Germline values: CDR1 MDHEN, CDR2 SYDVKM. This CDR3 spans 16 amino acids.

The chain combines TRBV11-2 with TRBJ2-7; 7 nucleotides line up with TRBD1. CDR1 is SGHAT, CDR2 FQNNGV, per germline. With 3 bases clipped from V and 5 bases from J, the junction kept 10 bases outside the gene matches. The CDR3 length is 15 residues. This CDR3 reads CASSLEQGHGNEQYF. In DNA form, the CDR3 reads TGTGCCAGCAGCTTGGAACAGGGGCACGGCAACGAGCAGTACTTC.

The chain has TRBV5-8 and TRBJ2-7, with D perhaps TRBD1 (6 bases). Germline CDR1 and CDR2: SGHTS and YDEGEE. The V end lost 3 bases, the J end lost 2 bases, and 9 bases lay between the germline ends. The CDR3 spans 13 residues. This CDR3 reads CASSSDRTYEQYF. The CDR3 nucleotides are TGTGCCAGCAGCTCGGACAGAACCTACGAGCAGTACTTC.

V gene TRBV7-9 combines with J gene TRBJ2-2; 11 nucleotides align to TRBD2. The CDR3 has 16 amino acids. Germline V gene lookup returns CDR1 SEHNR and CDR2 FQNEAQ (reference sequence). With V trimmed by 7 bases and J by 1 base, 5 bases remained unmatched. The CDR3 DNA follows: TGTGCCAGCACCCTCGGGACTAGCGGGAACACCGGGGAGCTGTTTTTT. Protein: CASTLGTSGNTGELFF. Using reference TRBV7-9 and TRBJ2-2 for the parts outside the CDR3, the full variable domain is DTGVSQNPRHKITKRGQNVTFRCDPISEHNRLYWYRQTLGQGPEFLTYFQNEAQLEKSRLLSDRFSAERPKGSFSTLEIQRTEQGDSAMYLCASTLGTSGNTGELFFGEGSRLTVL.

Only one count was recorded for this clone. This chain connects TRBV6-2 or TRBV6-3 to TRBJ1-1; D call uncertain. CDR3 length equals 13 residues. Trimming removed 6 bases at V and 1 base at J, with 9 bases between. Germline CDR1 reads MNHEY; CDR2 reads SVGEGT. This chain's CDR3 is CASSHRGNTEAFF. Here the CDR3 DNA reads TGTGCCAGCAGCCATCGCGGGAACACTGAAGCTTTCTTT.

This clone showed up just a few times. This chain joins TRBV6-5 and TRBJ2-3; 7 bases line up with TRBD1. The CDR3 extends over 15 amino acids. After removal of 5 bases from V and 10 bases from J, the junction contained 15 bases not matched to a gene. The germline V gene has CDR1 MNHEY and CDR2 SVGAGI. DNA for the CDR3: TGTGCCAGCAGTAGCCGGACAGGTGCACAGAGGCCGCAGTATTTT. Its protein product is CASSSRTGAQRPQYF.

This sequence joins TRBV24-1 and TRBJ2-1; 7 nucleotides align to TRBD1. V trimming: 4 bases; J trimming: 9 bases; junction bases outside the gene matches: 11. Germline-derived CDR1 and CDR2 are KGHDR and SFDVKD. This CDR3 region has 15 residues. DNA for the CDR3: TGTGCCACCAGTGACCCCGGGACAGAGAGGGGTGAGCAGTTCTTC. Translated: CATSDPGTERGEQFF.

About this clone: The junction and the germline gene differ at one end; a read error may be behind it. CDR3 nucleotides: TGTGCCAGCAGTTACTCGTCAGGGGGGCAGATCTTC. Translating gives CASSYSSGGQIF. V and J are TRBV6-6 and TRBJ1-2, with 7 nucleotides matching TRBD1. Per germline, CDR1 MNHNY and CDR2 SVGAGI (reference sequence). CDR3 length: 12 amino acids.

The rearrangement joins TRBV5-1 to TRBJ2-7; 7 nucleotides agree with TRBD2. The CDR3 spans 14 residues. The trim removed 0 bases at V and 4 bases at J, leaving 4 bases unmatched. Per the germline V gene, CDR1 is SGHRS and CDR2 is YFSETQ. CDR3 residues: CASSLAGTIYEQYF. The DNA for the CDR3 is TGCGCCAGCAGCTTGGCCGGGACTATTTACGAGCAGTACTTC.

This clone was counted a single time. This chain uses TRBV4-3 with TRBJ1-3; D not resolved. Germline V gives CDR1 LGHNA, CDR2 YSLEER. The V end was cut by 0 bases, the J end by 0 bases, with 6 bases between. The CDR3 loop spans 15 amino acids. In DNA form, the CDR3 reads TGCGCCAGCAGCCAAGATAGCTTCTCTGGAAACACCATATATTTT. The encoded protein is CASSQDSFSGNTIYF.

This chain uses TRBV6-5 with TRBJ1-1; no clear D. The CDR3 spans 13 residues. The germline V and J ends were trimmed by 7 bases and 1 base, with 10 bases remaining between them. Germline lookup yields CDR1 MNHEY and CDR2 SVGAGI. The CDR3 spells CASTLARNTEAFF. CDR3 DNA: TGTGCCAGCACCTTAGCGAGGAACACTGAAGCTTTCTTT.

V gene TRBV6-2 or TRBV6-3 combines with J gene TRBJ1-4, with 9 nucleotides matching TRBD1. The germline gives CDR1 MNHEY, CDR2 SVGEGT. This CDR3 has 15 residues. Trimming at V came to 4 bases and at J to 6 bases, leaving 6 bases not matched to a gene. In DNA form, the CDR3 reads TGTGCCAGCAGTTTCACAGGGGGCGCTTATGAAAAACTGTTTTTT. Its protein is CASSFTGGAYEKLFF.

The chain combines TRBV27 with TRBJ2-6; a possible D gene is TRBD1 (5 bases). This CDR3 has 16 amino acids. Trimming removed 7 bases at V and 0 bases at J, with 13 bases between. Germline-derived CDR1 and CDR2 are MNHEY and SMNVEV (reference sequence). The CDR3 loop reads CASNPGFSSGANVLTF. DNA for the CDR3: TGTGCCAGCAACCCAGGGTTTTCCTCTGGGGCCAACGTCCTGACTTTC.

The chain couples TRBV7-2 to TRBJ2-2; D is ambiguous. Germline values: CDR1 SGHTA, CDR2 FQGNSA. V was pared by 6 bases and J by 6 bases, with 11 bases between. The CDR3 has 13 residues. The CDR3 here is CASREDRPGELFF. CDR3 DNA: TGTGCCAGCAGAGAGGATCGGCCCGGGGAGCTGTTTTTT.

The chain links TRBV2 to TRBJ2-1; 9 bases are a match to TRBD2. Germline CDR1 and CDR2: SNHLY and FYNNEI. The CDR3 runs 14 residues. The trim removed 10 bases at V and 2 bases at J, leaving 6 bases unmatched. The DNA for the CDR3 is TGTGCCACCCGCGCGGGGGGGCCCTACAATGAGCAGTTCTTC. This sequence encodes CATRAGGPYNEQFF.

V usage is TRBV9 and J usage is TRBJ2-1; 7 bases align to TRBD2. The CDR3 has 15 residues. V shed 4 bases, J shed 0 bases, and the junction held 4 bases outside the gene matches. In germline, CDR1 is SGDLS, CDR2 YYNGEE. CDR3 protein: CASSPAGNSYNEQFF. DNA of the CDR3: TGTGCCAGCAGCCCAGCGGGGAACTCCTACAATGAGCAGTTCTTC. The variable domain in full, completed from reference TRBV9 and TRBJ2-1, reads DSGVTQTPKHLITATGQRVTLRCSPRSGDLSVYWYQQSLDQGLQFLIQYYNGEERAKGNILERFSAQQFPDLHSELNLSSLELGDSALYFCASSPAGNSYNEQFFGPGTRLTVL.

V and J are TRBV5-5 and TRBJ2-5, with TRBD2 matching 7 bases. Trimming at V came to 5 bases and at J to 7 bases, leaving 11 bases not matched to a gene. This CDR3 is built from 14 residues. Germline CDR1 and CDR2: SGHKS and YYEKEE (reference sequence). CDR3: CASRQESGEGTQYF. As DNA, the CDR3 is TGTGCCAGCAGGCAGGAGAGCGGGGAGGGGACCCAGTACTTC.

The chain is built from TRBV7-2 and TRBJ2-2; D ambiguous. The V gene's germline CDR1 is SGHTA and CDR2 FQGNSA. Trimming shortened V by 1 base and J by 2 bases, and 11 bases separated the two germline ends. The CDR3 is made up of 16 amino acids. CDR3 residues: CASSLGASRNTGELFF. The CDR3 DNA reads as TGTGCCAGCAGCTTAGGGGCTTCGCGTAACACCGGGGAGCTGTTTTTT.

The V gene is TRBV5-4, the J gene TRBJ2-5; 9 bases fit TRBD2. Unmatched junction bases numbered 9, after V lost 4 bases and J lost 2 bases. The CDR3 runs 16 residues. In germline, CDR1 is SGHNT, CDR2 YYREEE (reference sequence). CDR3 in DNA: TGTGCCAGCAGCCAACCCCCAGCGGGGGGACAAGAGACCCAGTACTTC. Protein product: CASSQPPAGGQETQYF.

This clone was counted a few times. The chain has TRBV4-1 and TRBJ2-5; 12 bases are shared with TRBD2. The J segment lost 3 bases and the V segment lost 4 bases, leaving 3 bases of the junction unmatched. CDR1 is MGHRA, CDR2 YSYEKL, per germline. The CDR3 contains 15 residues. This CDR3 reads CASSLRLAGEETQYF. CDR3 DNA: TGCGCCAGCAGCCTTCGACTAGCGGGGGAAGAGACCCAGTACTTC.

V and J are TRBV19 and TRBJ1-5; 10 positions match TRBD1. The ends lost 6 bases at V and 5 bases at J; junction bases unmatched: 1. From germline, CDR1 is LNHDA and CDR2 SQIVND (reference sequence). The CDR3 contains 13 residues. CDR3: CASSGTGDQPQHF. CDR3 DNA sequence: TGTGCCAGTAGCGGGACAGGGGATCAGCCCCAGCATTTT.

V is TRBV30 and J is TRBJ1-5, with no clear D. The ends were cut back, 2 bases at V and 1 base at J, with 9 bases in the middle. This CDR3 has 14 amino acids. The germline gives CDR1 GTSNPN, CDR2 SVGIG (reference sequence). The CDR3 DNA follows: TGTGCCTGGAGTCGCGGAGGGAGCAATCAGCCCCAGCATTTT. It specifies CAWSRGGSNQPQHF.

The chain has TRBV6-5 and TRBJ1-1; no clear D gene. Trimming shortened V by 6 bases and J by 1 base, and 15 bases separated the two germline ends. Germline CDR1 is MNHEY and CDR2 is SVGAGI. The CDR3 totals 15 residues. The chain's CDR3 is CASSPGRGRNTEAFF. CDR3 nucleotides: TGTGCCAGCAGCCCCGGACGGGGAAGGAACACTGAAGCTTTCTTT.